Presented here are 29 T cell receptor beta chains from one specimen sequenced in a study of blood T cell repertoires in COVID-19. The method was immunoSEQ multiplex PCR; TCRdb's version includes in-frame clones alone and lacks a portion of them. Of about 180,000 clones in the sample, approximately 88% were seen once. Sequencing input: peripheral blood. Source of these receptors: a middle-aged woman with COVID-19, enrolled during active disease.

The chain recombines TRBV6-5 with TRBJ1-1; D is perhaps TRBD1 (6 bases). V lost 6 bases and J lost 7, with 12 bases in between. The CDR3 has 12 amino acids. Germline V gives CDR1 MNHEY, CDR2 SVGAGI. Written as DNA, the CDR3 is TGTGCCAGCAGCCGGGGGGCCCTTGAAGCTTTCTTT. This translates into CASSRGALEAFF.

This rearrangement joins TRBV9 to TRBJ2-1, with D unresolved. The CDR3 is made up of 12 amino acids. Germline loops: CDR1 SGDLS, CDR2 YYNGEE. Trimming shortened V by 5 bases and J by 8 bases, and 11 bases separated the two germline ends. CDR3 nucleotides: TGTGCCAGCAGTAGCCTTCGGCATGAGCAGTTCTTC. Translated: CASSSLRHEQFF.

This clone has only one observation. This rearrangement joins TRBV10-1 to TRBJ1-2, with D perhaps matching TRBD1 (6 bases). V was clipped by 4 bases and J by 4 bases, with 10 bases between them. The CDR3 sequence is 13 residues long. Germline CDR1 and CDR2: WNHNN and SYGVQD (reference sequence). CDR3 sequence: CASSVRGTYGYTF. CDR3 DNA: TGCGCCAGCAGTGTCAGGGGAACCTATGGCTACACCTTC.

V gene TRBV6-5 combines with J gene TRBJ1-1; D remains unclear. Germline V gene sequence: CDR1 MNHEY, CDR2 SVGAGI. The CDR3 consists of 11 residues. V dropped 5 bases and J dropped 10 bases, with 11 bases sitting between them. The CDR3 sequence is CASSTPRLAFF. The DNA of the CDR3 is TGTGCCAGCAGTACACCTCGTCTAGCTTTCTTT.

This chain connects TRBV12-5 to TRBJ1-1, with D hard to call. The germline gives CDR1 LGHNT, CDR2 FRNRAP. The germline V and J ends were trimmed by 3 bases and 1 base, with 6 bases remaining between them. The CDR3 totals 13 residues. The CDR3 nucleotides read TGTGCTAGTGGTTTTGGCCCGAACACTGAAGCTTTCTTT. Residues: CASGFGPNTEAFF.

The chain carries TRBV27 and TRBJ1-3; D may be TRBD1 (6 bases). Germline CDR1 is MNHEY and CDR2 is SMNVEV (reference sequence). The CDR3 is 15 amino acids. Trimming stripped 7 bases from V and 2 bases from J, with 15 bases between. The CDR3 bases are TGTGCCAGCACCTTAGGCTACAGGGCTGGAAACACCATATATTTT. It encodes CASTLGYRAGNTIYF.

This chain uses TRBV7-9 with TRBJ2-5, with TRBD2 matching over 9 bases. This CDR3 region has 16 residues. Germline V gene lookup returns CDR1 SEHNR and CDR2 FQNEAQ (reference sequence). With V trimmed by 5 bases and J by 1 base, 8 bases remained unmatched. The DNA for the CDR3 is TGTGCCAGCAGCCTACCCCCTAGCGGGGTCCAAGAGACCCAGTACTTC. Its translation is CASSLPPSGVQETQYF.

This clone was seen once. The V call is TRBV4-1, the J call TRBJ1-3; unclear D gene. V shed 1 base and J shed 0 bases, with 7 bases lying between them. Looked up from germline, CDR1 is MGHRA and CDR2 is YSYEKL. The CDR3 contains 15 residues. The CDR3 bases are TGCGCCAGCAGCCAAGGACATTTCTCTGGAAACACCATATATTTT. It encodes CASSQGHFSGNTIYF.

The chain is built from TRBV28 and TRBJ1-1; D might be TRBD1 (6 bases). Trimming shortened V by 3 bases and J by 2 bases, and 10 bases separated the two germline ends. This CDR3 is built from 14 residues. CDR1 is MDHEN, CDR2 SYDVKM, per germline. DNA of the CDR3: TGTGCCAGCAGTTTCGGGGGGCCCAACACTGAAGCTTTCTTT. Residues: CASSFGGPNTEAFF.

The V gene is TRBV19, the J gene TRBJ1-1, with a tentative D call TRBD1 (5 bases). Looked up from germline, CDR1 is LNHDA and CDR2 is SQIVND (reference sequence). Trimming removed 7 bases from V and 2 bases from J, with 20 bases in between. This CDR3 spans 16 amino acids. DNA for the CDR3: TGTGCCAGTACCGGGACTTCGAAAGGGGCCAACACTGAAGCTTTCTTT. It yields the protein CASTGTSKGANTEAFF.

The chain couples TRBV10-1 to TRBJ1-5; D gene ambiguous. CDR1 is WNHNN and CDR2 is SYGVQD in the germline V gene (reference sequence). Trimming shortened V by 5 bases and J by 2 bases, and 7 bases separated the two germline ends. This CDR3 spans 13 amino acids. CDR3 sequence reads: CASSPSGNQPQHF. In nucleotides, the CDR3 is TGCGCCAGCAGTCCGTCGGGCAATCAGCCCCAGCATTTT.

The chain has TRBV6-1 and TRBJ2-1, with a tentative D call TRBD1 (6 bases). V dropped 2 bases and J dropped 10 bases, with 15 bases sitting between them. The CDR3 totals 14 residues. The germline gives CDR1 MNHNS, CDR2 SASEGT. In DNA form, the CDR3 reads TGTGCCAGCAGTGAATTCGCAGGGGAGAGGGAGCAGTTCTTC. It encodes CASSEFAGEREQFF.

This chain joins TRBV27 and TRBJ2-3; 10 nucleotides align to TRBD1. The germline CDR1 and CDR2 sequences are MNHEY and SMNVEV (reference sequence). This CDR3 is 17 amino acids long. J was trimmed by 0 bases and V by 6 bases; bases with no gene match: 9. CDR3 region: CASRRDRGRTSTDTQYF. DNA for the CDR3: TGTGCCAGCAGGAGGGACAGGGGCCGGACTAGCACAGATACGCAGTATTTT.

This chain uses TRBV29-1 with TRBJ2-5, with a tentative D call TRBD2 (6 bases). Between the trimmed V and J ends, which lost 4 bases and 2 bases, there was a span of 11 bases. The germline gives CDR1 SQVTM, CDR2 ANQGSEA. CDR3 length: 13 residues. In DNA, the CDR3 is TGCAGCGTTGGGGGTGGAGGGCAAGAGACCCAGTACTTC. As protein: CSVGGGGQETQYF.

The chain joins TRBV9 to TRBJ2-1; tentative D call: TRBD2 (6 bases). Germline assignment: CDR1 SGDLS and CDR2 YYNGEE. This CDR3 comprises 18 residues. Deletions cut 0 bases from V and 6 bases from J, with 22 bases between. The CDR3 DNA is TGTGCCAGCAGCGTAGCCGGGGTTGTGGGAGGCGGGGCCAATGAGCAGTTCTTC. Encoded protein: CASSVAGVVGGGANEQFF.

The V gene is TRBV7-2, the J gene TRBJ2-1; the match to TRBD1 covers 8 bases. CDR1 is SGHTA and CDR2 is FQGNSA in the germline V gene. Trimming took 5 bases from V and 7 from J; bases not matched to a gene: 13. This CDR3 contains 16 residues. The CDR3 is CASSGTSGTGTNEQFF. The CDR3 DNA sequence: TGTGCCAGCAGCGGGACCTCCGGGACAGGTACAAATGAGCAGTTCTTC. Filled out from reference TRBV7-2 and TRBJ2-1, the complete variable domain reads GAGVSQSPSNKVTEKGKDVELRCDPISGHTALYWYRQSLGQGLEFLIYFQGNSAPDKSGLPSDRFSAERTGGSVSTLTIQRTQQEDSAVYLCASSGTSGTGTNEQFFGPGTRLTVL.

The chain has TRBV28 and TRBJ2-3; TRBD2 aligns across 7 bases. The trim removed 2 bases at V and 0 bases at J, leaving 5 bases unmatched. This CDR3 has 16 residues. The germline V gene has CDR1 MDHEN and CDR2 SYDVKM. The CDR3 protein is CASSLRRGSSTDTQYF. In DNA form, the CDR3 reads TGTGCCAGCAGTTTACGGCGGGGGTCTAGCACAGATACGCAGTATTTT.

The rearrangement links TRBV9 to TRBJ2-1, with 7 bases identical to TRBD2. CDR1 and CDR2 from the germline V gene are SGDLS and YYNGEE. The junction had 8 bases not matched to a gene; V was cut back by 4 bases and J by 4 bases. The CDR3 totals 15 residues. CDR3 bases: TGTGCCAGCAGCCTGAAGAGCGGGGTATACAATGAGCAGTTCTTC. This codes for CASSLKSGVYNEQFF.

The chain combines TRBV27 with TRBJ1-2; D is uncertain. This CDR3 spans 11 amino acids. V was cut by 5 bases and J by 4 bases, with 5 bases left in between. Germline CDR1 and CDR2: MNHEY and SMNVEV (reference sequence). CDR3 in DNA: TGTGCCAGCAGTCCGGGCTATGGCTACACCTTC. Translated: CASSPGYGYTF.

J is TRBJ1-2 and V is TRBV5-6; TRBD1 agrees at 8 bases. This CDR3 is 15 amino acids long. With V trimmed by 4 bases and J by 2 bases, 7 bases remained unmatched. CDR1 is SGHDT, CDR2 YYEEEE, per germline. In DNA form, the CDR3 reads TGTGCCAGCAGCGTGTTGACAGGGGCCAACTATGGCTACACCTTC. Encoded protein: CASSVLTGANYGYTF.

J is TRBJ2-7 and V is TRBV21-1; the D call of TRBD1 is as the table states it, not checked on the DNA. TRBV21-1 is reported as a pseudogene. This CDR3 has 17 residues. The CDR3 coding sequence is TGTGCCAGCAGCAAAATAAATGAGACAAGGATACCCTACGAGCAGTACTTC. As protein: CASSKINETRIPYEQYF.

The genes are TRBV6-5 and TRBJ1-5; tentatively, D is TRBD1 (6 bases). Germline V gene lookup returns CDR1 MNHEY and CDR2 SVGAGI. The CDR3 loop spans 14 amino acids. Trimming stripped 6 bases from V and 1 base from J, with 10 bases between. CDR3 residues: CASRGQLSNQPQHF. In DNA, the CDR3 is TGTGCCAGCAGGGGACAACTGAGCAATCAGCCCCAGCATTTT.

This chain uses TRBV4-2 with TRBJ1-5, with 8 bases lining up with TRBD1. CDR3 length: 19 residues. Per the germline V gene, CDR1 is LGHNA and CDR2 is YNFKEQ. V was pared by 0 bases and J by 1 base, with 11 bases of the junction left unmatched. In DNA form, the CDR3 reads TGTGCCAGCAGCCAAGATCAGGGGGCAGGGTACGGGAGCAATCAGCCCCAGCATTTT. Amino acid sequence: CASSQDQGAGYGSNQPQHF.

CDR3 in amino acids: CASSQDGQGKNGYTF. CDR3 nucleotide sequence: TGTGCCAGCAGCCAAGATGGACAGGGGAAGAATGGCTACACCTTC. This sequence joins TRBV3-1 (or the pseudogene TRBV3-2) and TRBJ1-2, with 9 bases matching TRBD1. V lost 0 bases to trimming and J lost 6 bases; unmatched junction nucleotides: 5. The CDR3 has 15 residues. From germline, CDR1 is LGHDT and CDR2 YNNKEL (reference sequence).

The chain uses TRBV19 and TRBJ1-3; D is undetermined. Germline assignment: CDR1 LNHDA and CDR2 SQIVND (reference sequence). This CDR3 is 17 amino acids long. Trimming removed 0 bases from V and 2 bases from J, with 14 bases in between. This CDR3 reads CASSIDPRGGPGNTIYF. The CDR3 nucleotides read TGTGCCAGTAGTATAGATCCCCGGGGAGGCCCTGGAAACACCATATATTTT.

The genes are TRBV5-1 and TRBJ2-2, with 7 bases identical to TRBD1. J was trimmed by 6 bases and V by 4 bases; bases with no gene match: 6. The germline CDR1 and CDR2 sequences are SGHRS and YFSETQ. The CDR3 runs 14 residues. CDR3 amino acids: CASSRETGPGELFF. Written as DNA, the CDR3 is TGCGCCAGCAGCAGGGAGACAGGGCCCGGGGAGCTGTTTTTT.

The chain has TRBV29-1 and TRBJ1-2; D call uncertain. V lost 3 bases and J 3 bases, leaving 8 bases between the germline ends. Germline V lookup: CDR1 SQVTM, CDR2 ANQGSEA. CDR3 length: 12 residues. In DNA, the CDR3 is TGCAGCGTTGACCCCGGTGACTATGGCTACACCTTC. Encoded protein: CSVDPGDYGYTF.

The genes are TRBV2 and TRBJ1-6; 8 bases are shared with TRBD1. The ends lost 8 bases at V and 4 bases at J; junction bases unmatched: 4. Germline V gene data show CDR1 as SNHLY and CDR2 as FYNNEI. There are 14 residues in the CDR3. The CDR3 coding sequence is TGTGCCAGCCCAGGGGGCGGATATAATTCACCCCTCCACTTT. Protein sequence: CASPGGGYNSPLHF.

The genes are TRBV11-2 and TRBJ1-2; tentative D call: TRBD1 (6 bases). This CDR3 is 15 amino acids long. From germline, CDR1 is SGHAT and CDR2 FQNNGV. Trimming took off 3 bases at V and 3 bases at J, with 14 bases between the two ends. This CDR3 reads CASSFGPEGDYGYTF. CDR3 DNA sequence: TGTGCCAGCAGCTTTGGGCCCGAGGGGGACTATGGCTACACCTTC.